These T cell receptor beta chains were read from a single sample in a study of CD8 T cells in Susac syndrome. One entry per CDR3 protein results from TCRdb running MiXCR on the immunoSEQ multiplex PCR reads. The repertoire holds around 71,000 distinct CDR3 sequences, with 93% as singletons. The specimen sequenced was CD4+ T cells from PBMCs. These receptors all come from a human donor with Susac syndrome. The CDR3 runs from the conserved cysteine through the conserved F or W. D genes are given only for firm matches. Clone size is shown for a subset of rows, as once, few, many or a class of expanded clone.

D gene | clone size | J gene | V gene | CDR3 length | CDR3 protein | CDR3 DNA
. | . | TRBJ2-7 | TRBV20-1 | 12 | CSASDTSYEQYF | TGCAGTGCTAGTGACACGTCCTACGAGCAGTACTTC
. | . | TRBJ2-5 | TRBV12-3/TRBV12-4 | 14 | CASSLGTGWETQYF | TGTGCCAGCAGTTTAGGGACGGGGTGGGAGACCCAGTACTTC
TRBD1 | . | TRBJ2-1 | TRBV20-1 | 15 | CSATMGQGVYNEQFF | TGCAGTGCTACCATGGGACAGGGGGTCTACAATGAGCAGTTCTTC
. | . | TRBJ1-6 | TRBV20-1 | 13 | CSARQGHNSPLHF | TGCAGTGCTAGACAGGGGCATAATTCACCCCTCCACTTT
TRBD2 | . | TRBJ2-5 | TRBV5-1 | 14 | CASRDGGYQETQYF | TGCGCCAGCAGAGACGGGGGGTACCAAGAGACCCAGTACTTC
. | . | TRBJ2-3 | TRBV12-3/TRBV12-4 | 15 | CASSASGKSTDTQYF | TGTGCCAGCAGTGCATCAGGGAAGAGCACAGATACGCAGTATTTT
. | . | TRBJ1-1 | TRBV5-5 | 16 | CASSLSTGTGNTEAFF | TGTGCCAGCAGCCTCTCTACCGGGACGGGGAACACTGAAGCTTTCTTT
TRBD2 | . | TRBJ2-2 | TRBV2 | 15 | CASSPGGGNTGELFF | TGTGCCAGCAGCCCGGGGGGTGGGAACACCGGGGAGCTGTTTTTT
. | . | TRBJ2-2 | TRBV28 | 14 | CASSLPGDTGELFF | TGTGCCAGCAGTTTACCAGGGGACACCGGGGAGCTGTTTTTT
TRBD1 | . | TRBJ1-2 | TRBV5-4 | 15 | CASRDRDRGYSGYTF | TGTGCCAGCAGGGACCGGGACAGGGGGTATAGTGGCTACACCTTC
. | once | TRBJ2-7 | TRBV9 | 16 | CASSPSERRGTYEQYF | TGTGCCAGCAGCCCCTCTGAGAGGCGTGGAACCTACGAGCAGTACTTC
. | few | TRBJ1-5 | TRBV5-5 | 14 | CASSLGPSNQPQHF | TGTGCCAGCAGCTTGGGACCTAGCAATCAGCCCCAGCATTTT
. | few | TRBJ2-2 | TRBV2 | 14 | CASIRLGFAGELFF | TGTGCCAGCATCCGACTAGGTTTTGCCGGGGAGCTGTTTTTT
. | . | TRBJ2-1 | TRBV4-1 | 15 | CASSHGGVPPNEQFF | TGCGCCAGCAGCCATGGCGGGGTTCCCCCGAATGAGCAGTTCTTC
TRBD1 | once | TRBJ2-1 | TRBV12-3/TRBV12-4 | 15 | CASSRQGVIGNEQFF | TGTGCCAGCAGTAGACAGGGGGTGATAGGCAATGAGCAGTTCTTC
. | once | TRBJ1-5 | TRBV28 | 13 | CATQGNSNQPQHF | TGTGCCACACAGGGAAATAGCAATCAGCCCCAGCATTTT
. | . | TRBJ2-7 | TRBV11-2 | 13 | CASSLAVLYEQYF | TGTGCCAGCAGCTTAGCAGTACTGTACGAGCAGTACTTC
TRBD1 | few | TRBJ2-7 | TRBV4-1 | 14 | CASSQRDRSYEQYF | TGCGCCAGCAGCCAAAGGGACAGATCCTACGAGCAGTACTTC
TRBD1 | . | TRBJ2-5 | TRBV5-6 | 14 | CASSPTGVGETQYF | TGTGCCAGCAGCCCGACAGGGGTCGGGGAGACCCAGTACTTC
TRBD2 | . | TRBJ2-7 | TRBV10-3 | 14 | CAISGLAGDYEQYF | TGTGCCATCAGTGGACTAGCGGGAGACTACGAGCAGTACTTC
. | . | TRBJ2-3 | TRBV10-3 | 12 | CAISRGSDTQYF | TGTGCCATCAGTAGGGGGTCAGATACGCAGTATTTT
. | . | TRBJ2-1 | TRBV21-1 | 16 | CASSNLLECSYNEQFF | TGTGCCAGCAGCAATCTTCTAGAATGCTCCTACAATGAGCAGTTCTTC
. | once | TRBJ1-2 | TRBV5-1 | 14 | CASSTVGGLDGYTF | TGCGCCAGCAGCACTGTTGGGGGGCTGGATGGCTACACCTTC
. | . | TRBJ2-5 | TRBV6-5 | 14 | CASNRDRNQETQYF | TGTGCCAGCAATAGAGACAGGAACCAAGAGACCCAGTACTTC
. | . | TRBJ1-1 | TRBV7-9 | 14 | CASSLAGMNTEAFF | TGTGCCAGCAGCTTAGCAGGGATGAACACTGAAGCTTTCTTT
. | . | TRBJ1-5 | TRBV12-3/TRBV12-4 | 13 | CASSSFSNQPQHF | TGTGCCAGTTCGAGTTTTAGCAATCAGCCCCAGCATTTT
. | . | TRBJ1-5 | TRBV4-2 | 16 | CASSQSRSTGNQPQHF | TGTGCCAGCAGCCAAAGCCGAAGTACAGGGAATCAGCCCCAGCATTTT
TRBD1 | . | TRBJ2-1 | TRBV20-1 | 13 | CSAFRGLGNEQFF | TGCAGTGCCTTCAGGGGGCTGGGCAATGAGCAGTTCTTC
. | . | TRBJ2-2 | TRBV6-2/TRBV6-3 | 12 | CASRYFPGELFF | TGTGCCAGCAGATACTTCCCCGGGGAGCTGTTTTTT
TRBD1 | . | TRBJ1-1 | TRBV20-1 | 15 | CSARDSGQENTEAFF | TGCAGTGCTAGAGATTCCGGACAGGAGAACACTGAAGCTTTCTTT
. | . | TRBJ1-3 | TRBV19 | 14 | CASSIRASGNTIYF | TGTGCCAGTAGTATACGGGCATCCGGAAACACCATATATTTT
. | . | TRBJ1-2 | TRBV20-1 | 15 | CSARVTSGALYGYTF | TGCAGTGCTAGGGTAACTTCAGGGGCCCTATATGGCTACACCTTC
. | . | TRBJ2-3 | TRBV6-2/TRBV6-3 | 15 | CASSYAGGGTDTQYF | TGTGCCAGCAGTTACGCGGGTGGCGGCACAGATACGCAGTATTTT
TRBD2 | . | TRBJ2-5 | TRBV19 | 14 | CASRSGGYQETQYF | TGTGCCAGTAGAAGCGGGGGGTACCAAGAGACCCAGTACTTC
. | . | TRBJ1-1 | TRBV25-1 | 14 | CASSAWYEGTEAFF | TGTGCCAGCAGTGCCTGGTACGAGGGCACTGAAGCTTTCTTT
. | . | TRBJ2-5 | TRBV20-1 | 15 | CSARETGKPQETQYF | TGCAGTGCTAGAGAAACAGGGAAACCGCAAGAGACCCAGTACTTC
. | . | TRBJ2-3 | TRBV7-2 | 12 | CASSLGLGTQYF | TGTGCCAGCAGCTTAGGCTTGGGTACGCAGTATTTT
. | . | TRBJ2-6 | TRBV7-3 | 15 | CASSLRPPGANVLTF | TGTGCCAGCAGCTTAAGGCCCCCTGGGGCCAACGTCCTGACTTTC
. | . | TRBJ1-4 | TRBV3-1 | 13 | CASSGLGGEKLFF | TGTGCCAGCAGCGGTCTTGGGGGTGAAAAACTGTTTTTT
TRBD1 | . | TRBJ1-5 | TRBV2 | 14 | CASSAGQGYQPQHF | TGTGCCAGCAGTGCGGGACAGGGGTATCAGCCCCAGCATTTT
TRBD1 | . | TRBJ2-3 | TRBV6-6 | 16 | CASSTSGQGRTDTQYF | TGTGCCAGCAGTACCTCGGGACAGGGAAGGACAGATACGCAGTATTTT
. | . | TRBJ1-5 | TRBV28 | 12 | CASSLGGQPQHF | TGTGCCAGCAGTTTAGGAGGACAGCCCCAGCATTTT
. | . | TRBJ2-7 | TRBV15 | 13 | CATSPQNSYEQYF | TGTGCCACCAGCCCCCAGAACAGCTACGAGCAGTACTTC
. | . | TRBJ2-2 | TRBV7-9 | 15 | CASSLIAQETGELFF | TGTGCCAGCAGCTTAATCGCCCAGGAGACCGGGGAGCTGTTTTTT
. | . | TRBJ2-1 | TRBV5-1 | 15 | CASSLLDTRYNEQFF | TGCGCCAGCAGCTTGCTGGATACCCGCTACAATGAGCAGTTCTTC
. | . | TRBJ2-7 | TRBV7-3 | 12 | CASSRPGYEQYF | TGTGCCAGCAGCAGACCTGGCTACGAGCAGTACTTC
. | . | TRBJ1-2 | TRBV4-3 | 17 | CASSQRRDARYNYGYTF | TGCGCCAGCAGTCAACGACGGGACGCCCGGTATAACTATGGCTACACCTTC
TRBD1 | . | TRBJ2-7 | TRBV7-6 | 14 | CASSLRQGMYEQYF | TGTGCCAGCAGCTTACGACAGGGAATGTACGAGCAGTACTTC
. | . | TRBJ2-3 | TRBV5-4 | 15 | CASTVGQGITDTQYF | TGTGCCAGCACAGTCGGGCAGGGAATAACAGATACGCAGTATTTT
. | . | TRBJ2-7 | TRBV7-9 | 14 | CASSRGIQVYEQYF | TGTGCCAGCAGTAGGGGGATTCAGGTCTACGAGCAGTACTTC
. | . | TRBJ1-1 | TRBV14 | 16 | CASSQEGAVVNTEAFF | TGTGCCAGCAGCCAAGAGGGCGCCGTAGTGAACACTGAAGCCTTTTTT
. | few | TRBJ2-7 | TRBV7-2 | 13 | CASNRDGPYEQYF | TGTGCCAGCAACCGGGACGGGCCCTACGAGCAGTACTTC
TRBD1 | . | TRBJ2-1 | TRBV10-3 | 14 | CAIRGDRGNNEQFF | TGTGCCATCAGAGGGGACAGGGGCAACAATGAGCAGTTCTTC
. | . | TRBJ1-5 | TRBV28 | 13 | CASTLTAAGPQHF | TGTGCCAGCACCTTGACGGCCGCAGGACCCCAGCATTTT
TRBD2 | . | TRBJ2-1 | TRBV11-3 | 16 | CASSSRAVGGYNEQFF | TGTGCCAGCAGCTCAAGAGCAGTGGGGGGGTACAATGAGCAGTTCTTC
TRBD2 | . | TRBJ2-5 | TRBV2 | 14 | CASPRLADQETQYF | TGTGCCAGCCCAAGACTAGCGGATCAAGAGACCCAGTACTTC